The next 12 T cell receptor beta chains were all read from a single sample in a study of T cells in Graves' hyperthyroidism and ophthalmopathy. Template material for amplifying TCR beta CDR3 regions consisted of RNA transcripts. Using the HTBI primer set, a first-round RT-PCR was run on the TCR CDR3. TCRdb reprocessed the multiplex PCR reads with MiXCR, giving one entry per CDR3 protein. The sample yields roughly 550,000 distinct CDR3 sequences, 15% to 20% seen once. The sequenced sample was blood. These receptors were taken from a woman aged 25-40 years with Graves' ophthalmopathy.

This chain links TRBV30 with TRBJ1-1, with D uncertain. Trimming pared 1 base from V and 4 bases from J, leaving 7 bases between. The CDR3 consists of 12 residues. Germline V gene sequence: CDR1 GTSNPN, CDR2 SVGIG (reference sequence). CDR3 nucleotide sequence: TGTGCCTGGAGTGAAGGTGGCACTGAAGCTTTCTTT. Its translation is CAWSEGGTEAFF.

This rearrangement joins TRBV3-1 to TRBJ1-2; TRBD1 might be the D (5 bases). V was shortened by 1 base and J by 13 bases, with 10 bases between the two germline ends. Looked up from germline, CDR1 is LGHDT and CDR2 is YNNKEL (reference sequence). The CDR3 extends over 11 amino acids. The CDR3 sequence is CASSQAKGLTF. In nucleotides, the CDR3 is TGTGCCAGCAGCCAAGCCAAGGGGCTCACCTTC.

In this sample, this clonotype turned up a few times. The chain combines TRBV20-1 with TRBJ2-2, with 7 bases that match TRBD1. Germline V gene sequence: CDR1 DFQATT, CDR2 SNEGSKA (reference sequence). There are 14 residues in the CDR3. V gave up 0 bases and J gave up 8 bases; unmatched junction bases: 6. CDR3 sequence (DNA): TGCAGTGCTAGAGATGAACAGGGGCTTGGGGAGCTGTTTTTT. It specifies CSARDEQGLGELFF.

This clonotype was counted many times. J is TRBJ2-7 and V is TRBV3-1; D not certain. Germline CDR1 reads LGHDT; CDR2 reads YNNKEL (reference sequence). Deletions cut 1 base from V and 7 bases from J, with 11 bases between. The CDR3 runs 13 residues. For the CDR3, the DNA is TGTGCCAGCAGCCAAGGTGCTGCCGGAGAGCAGTACTTC. Encoded protein: CASSQGAAGEQYF.

With regard to this clonotype: Being one base from a much bigger clone, this may be a read error. V usage is TRBV20-1 and J usage is TRBJ2-1; 10 positions agree with TRBD2. The germline V gene encodes CDR1 DFQATT and CDR2 SNEGSKA (reference sequence). The CDR3 runs to 14 residues. CDR3 sequence: CSASSASGSDEQLF. In DNA, the CDR3 is TGCAGTGCTAGCTCGGCTAGCGGGAGTGATGAGCAGCTCTTC.

The gene calls are TRBV12-3 or TRBV12-4 and TRBJ1-2; D unresolved. Between the trimmed V and J ends, which lost 6 bases and 3 bases, there was a span of 14 bases. The CDR3 runs to 14 residues. The CDR3, as DNA: TGTGCCAGCAGAATGGGTGGTACCGACTATGGCTACACCTTC. It translates to CASRMGGTDYGYTF.

This clonotype came up a few times. This chain links TRBV11-2 with TRBJ1-3; no definite D call. Trimming removed 8 bases from V and 2 bases from J, with 10 bases in between. There are 13 residues in the CDR3. The germline CDR1 and CDR2 sequences are SGHAT and FQNNGV. Here the CDR3 DNA reads TGTGCCAGCGTCAATATGGCTGGAAACACCATATATTTT. Its protein product is CASVNMAGNTIYF.

This clonotype was picked up many times. The rearrangement links TRBV20-1 to TRBJ2-7, with 10 positions matching TRBD2. The V and J ends lost 6 bases and 5 bases, in that order; junction bases with no gene match: 7. CDR1 and CDR2 (germline): DFQATT, SNEGSKA (reference sequence). This CDR3 has 13 residues. DNA for the CDR3: TGCAGTGCCGGGAGCGGGAGGGCTAACGAGCAGTACTTC. Translated: CSAGSGRANEQYF.

This clonotype was seen a few times. The CDR3 region is CASSQDRVHEQFF. The CDR3 DNA reads as TGTGCCAGCAGCCAAGACAGGGTTCATGAGCAGTTCTTC. The genes are TRBV11-1 and TRBJ2-1; 7 positions agree with TRBD1. Germline lookup yields CDR1 SGHAT and CDR2 FQDESV (reference sequence). CDR3 size: 13 residues. The trim removed 5 bases at V and 8 bases at J, leaving 6 bases unmatched.

The table lists this clonotype with a few counts. The chain uses TRBV5-1 and TRBJ2-6; TRBD2 matches 7 bases. V shed 1 base and J 0 bases; nucleotides not matched to a gene: 7. Germline V CDR1 and CDR2: SGHRS, YFSETQ. The CDR3 length is 18 residues. The CDR3 bases are TGCGCCAGCAGCTTGCGGCTAGCGGTAAACTCTGGGGCCAACGTCCTGACTTTC. Protein sequence: CASSLRLAVNSGANVLTF.

This clonotype was detected a few times. This rearrangement joins TRBV7-9 to TRBJ2-5; 9 positions agree with TRBD1. Germline CDR1 and CDR2: SEHNR and FQNEAQ (reference sequence). The CDR3 runs to 15 residues. V lost 10 bases, J lost 6 bases, and 15 bases stayed unmatched. The CDR3 loop reads CATPNRDRALKTQYF. CDR3 DNA: TGTGCCACTCCAAACCGGGACAGGGCCCTTAAGACCCAGTACTTC.

In its sample, this clonotype was seen many times. The rearrangement joins TRBV12-5 to TRBJ1-1, with D possibly being TRBD1 (5 bases). Germline lookup yields CDR1 LGHNT and CDR2 FRNRAP. V was cut by 2 bases and J by 1 base, with 17 bases left in between. The CDR3 spans 17 residues. CDR3 amino acids: CASGLSRGGLGNTEAFF. CDR3 DNA sequence: TGTGCTAGTGGTTTGAGTCGTGGGGGGTTAGGGAACACTGAAGCTTTCTTT.